Here is one T cell receptor beta chain with its context. Its antigen is not known. Of the isolated RNA, all was reverse transcribed, and so the sequenced material was expressed TCRB transcripts. Method: immunoSEQ multiplex PCR; TCRdb's copy keeps in-frame clones and lacks some. The table lists approximately 330,000 clones, more than 9.5% of them singletons, with around 0.015% in the top ten. These data come from a study of beta chain features in type 1 diabetes. This CDR3 contains 15 residues. Trimming left V 1 base short and J 1 base short, with 11 bases between. The germline gives CDR1 SGHRS, CDR2 YFSETQ. Study observations and caveats: VDJ junctions from patients with type 1 diabetes contained fewer insertions and more deletions. Type 1 diabetes patients showed a moderate but significant shortening of TCRB CDR3s in all four CD4+ subsets. Amplification by PCR could prefer shorter templates, with the same effect in patients and controls.

The TCR originated in a woman in her 30s in good health. This chain links TRBV5-1 with TRBJ1-1, with D perhaps TRBD1 (6 bases). The sequenced sample consisted of naive CD4+ T cells from blood. The CDR3 region is CASSLPTGSNTEAFF. Here the CDR3 DNA reads TGCGCCAGCAGCTTGCCGACAGGATCGAACACTGAAGCTTTCTTT. The whole variable domain, remainder taken from reference TRBV5-1 and TRBJ1-1, is KAGVTQTPRYLIKTRGQQVTLSCSPISGHRSVSWYQQTPGQGLQFLFEYFSETQRNKGNFPGRFSGRQFSNSRSEMNVSTLELGDSALYLCASSLPTGSNTEAFFGQGTRLTVV.